The TCR beta chain under discussion was sequenced for a study of beta chain features in type 1 diabetes. Whole-study results and caveats: cDNA-based sequencing might over-represent cells highly expressing TCR. PCR might preferentially amplify shorter templates, equally in patients and controls. TCRB CDR3s from Type 1 diabetes patients were moderately but significantly shorter in all four CD4+ subsets.

Sorting produced populations that all topped 95% purity. This clone has more than one count but fewer than ten. The antigen is undetermined. Between the trimmed V and J ends, which lost 5 bases and 10 bases, there was a span of 16 bases. From germline, CDR1 is SGHNT and CDR2 YENEEA. This CDR3 has 13 residues. The isolated RNA, all of it, was reverse transcribed, so expressed TCRB transcripts were what got sequenced. Only in-frame clones appear in the TCRdb table, and some are missing; sequencing was by immunoSEQ multiplex PCR. The repertoire holds around 330,000 clones, with 8% to 13% as singletons. The clonotype originates from a woman in her twenties or thirties in good health. The chain couples TRBV11-3 to TRBJ2-3, with D perhaps matching TRBD1 (5 bases). The material sequenced was naive CD4+ T cells from blood. The chain's CDR3 is CASSAEHPRAQYF. The CDR3 DNA sequence: TGTGCCAGCAGCGCAGAACACCCCAGGGCGCAGTATTTT. Variable domain in full (rest from reference TRBV11-3 and TRBJ2-3): EAGVVQSPRYKIIEKKQPVAFWCNPISGHNTLYWYLQNLGQGPELLIRYENEEAVDDSQLPKDRFSAERLKGVDSTLKIQPAELGDSAVYLCASSAEHPRAQYFGPGTRLTVL.